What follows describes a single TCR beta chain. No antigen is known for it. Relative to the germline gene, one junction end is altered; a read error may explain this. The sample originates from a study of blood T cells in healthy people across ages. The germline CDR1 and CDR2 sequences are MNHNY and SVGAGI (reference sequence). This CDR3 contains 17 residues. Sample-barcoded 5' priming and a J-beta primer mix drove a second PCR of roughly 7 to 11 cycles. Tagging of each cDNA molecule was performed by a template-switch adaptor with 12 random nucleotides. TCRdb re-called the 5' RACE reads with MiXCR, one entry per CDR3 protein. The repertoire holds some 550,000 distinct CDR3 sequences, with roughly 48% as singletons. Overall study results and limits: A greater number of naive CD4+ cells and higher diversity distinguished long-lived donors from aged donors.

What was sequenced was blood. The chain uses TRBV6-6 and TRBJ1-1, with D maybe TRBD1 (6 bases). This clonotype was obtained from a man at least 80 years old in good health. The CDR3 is CASSRLRDQGSNTETFF. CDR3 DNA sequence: TGTGCCAGCAGCCGCCTCCGGGACCAGGGGTCGAACACTGAAACTTTCTTT.